The entry below describes one T cell receptor beta chain. Its cognate antigen is unknown. This entry comes from a study of shared clonotypes between healthy human individuals. The naive CD8 population came from CD45RO-negative cells selected for CCR7, without terminally differentiated effector memory CD45RA+ cells. Healthy and HIV-negative, the adult donors had no recent acute infections or vaccinations. Original handling: Filtering was not the same, since immunoSEQ gave junction-only sequences without quality scores. Only in-frame clones appear in the TCRdb table, and some are missing; sequencing was by immunoSEQ multiplex PCR. The V and J calls and the clone size are those of that table, but D and trimming were determined from the DNA. The sample holds around 550,000 clones, approximately 95% seen once. Germline CDR1 is MNHEY and CDR2 is SVGAGI. The V segment lost 5 bases and the J segment 2 bases; nucleotides outside the gene matches: 5. The CDR3 has 15 amino acids.

Study-wide results and limits: Enrolling few donors narrowed the genetic and exposure-history diversity that was represented. In general, naive subsets displayed greater estimated richness than memory subsets did.

The sequence derives from a woman aged 30 to 39 in good health. The specimen was naive CD8+ T cells sorted from blood. The V and J genes are TRBV6-5 and TRBJ1-5, with TRBD1 identical over 8 bases. The CDR3 here is CASSAGGYGNQPQHF. As DNA, the CDR3 is TGTGCCAGCAGTGCAGGGGGCTACGGCAATCAGCCCCAGCATTTT.